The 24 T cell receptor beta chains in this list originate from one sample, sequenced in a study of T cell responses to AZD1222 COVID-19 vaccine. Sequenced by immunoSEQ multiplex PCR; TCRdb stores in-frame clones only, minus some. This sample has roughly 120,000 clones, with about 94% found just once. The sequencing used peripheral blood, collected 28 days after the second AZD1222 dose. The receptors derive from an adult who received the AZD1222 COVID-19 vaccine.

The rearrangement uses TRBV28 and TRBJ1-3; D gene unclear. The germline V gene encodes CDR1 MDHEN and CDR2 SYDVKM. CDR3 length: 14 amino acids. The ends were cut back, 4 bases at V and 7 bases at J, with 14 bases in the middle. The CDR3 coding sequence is TGTGCCAGCAGTTGGTTTACGTCCGGGAACACCATATATTTT. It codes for CASSWFTSGNTIYF.

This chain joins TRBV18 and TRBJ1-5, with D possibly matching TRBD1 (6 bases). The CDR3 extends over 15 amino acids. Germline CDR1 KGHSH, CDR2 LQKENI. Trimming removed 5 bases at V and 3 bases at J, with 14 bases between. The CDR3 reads CASSTHRANNQPQHF. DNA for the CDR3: TGTGCCAGCTCAACCCACAGGGCGAACAATCAGCCCCAGCATTTT.

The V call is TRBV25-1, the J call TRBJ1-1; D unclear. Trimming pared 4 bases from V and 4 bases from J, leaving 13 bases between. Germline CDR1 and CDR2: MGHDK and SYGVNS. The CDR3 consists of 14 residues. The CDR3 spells CASSALGGSTEAFF. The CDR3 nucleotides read TGTGCCAGCAGTGCCCTAGGCGGGAGCACTGAAGCTTTCTTT.

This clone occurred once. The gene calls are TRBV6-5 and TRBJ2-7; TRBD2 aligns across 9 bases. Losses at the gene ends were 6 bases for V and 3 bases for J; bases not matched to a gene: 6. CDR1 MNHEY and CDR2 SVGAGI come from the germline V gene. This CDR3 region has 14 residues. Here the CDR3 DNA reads TGTGCCAGCAGATGGTTAGCGGGAGTCTACGAGCAGTACTTC. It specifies CASRWLAGVYEQYF.

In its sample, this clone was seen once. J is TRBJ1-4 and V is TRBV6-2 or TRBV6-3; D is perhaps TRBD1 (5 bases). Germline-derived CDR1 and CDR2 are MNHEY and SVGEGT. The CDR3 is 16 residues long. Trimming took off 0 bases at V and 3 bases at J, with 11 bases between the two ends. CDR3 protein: CASSYSGVLPNEKLFF. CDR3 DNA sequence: TGTGCCAGCAGTTACTCGGGGGTGTTGCCTAATGAAAAACTGTTTTTT.

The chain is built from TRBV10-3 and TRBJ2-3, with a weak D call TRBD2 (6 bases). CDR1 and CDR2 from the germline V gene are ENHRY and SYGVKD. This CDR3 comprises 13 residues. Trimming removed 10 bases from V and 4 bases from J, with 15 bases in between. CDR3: CATGVLGADTQYF. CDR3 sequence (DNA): TGTGCCACGGGGGTCCTGGGGGCAGATACGCAGTATTTT.

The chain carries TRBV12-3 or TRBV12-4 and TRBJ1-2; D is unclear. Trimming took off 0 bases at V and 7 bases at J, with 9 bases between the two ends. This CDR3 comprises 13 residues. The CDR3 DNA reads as TGTGCCAGCAGTTTAGCCGAGGGAGGTGGCTACACCTTC. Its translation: CASSLAEGGGYTF.

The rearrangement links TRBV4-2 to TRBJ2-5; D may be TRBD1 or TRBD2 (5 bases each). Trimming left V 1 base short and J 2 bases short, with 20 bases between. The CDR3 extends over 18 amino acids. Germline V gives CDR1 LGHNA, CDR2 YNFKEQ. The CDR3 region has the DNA TGTGCCAGCAGCCAAGGTAACGGGGACCCTTTGAGACAAGAGACCCAGTACTTC. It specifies CASSQGNGDPLRQETQYF.

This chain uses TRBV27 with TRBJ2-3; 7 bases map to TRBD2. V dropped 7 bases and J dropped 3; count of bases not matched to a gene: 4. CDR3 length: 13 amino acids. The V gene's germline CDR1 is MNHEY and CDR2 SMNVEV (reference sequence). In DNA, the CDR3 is TGTGCCAGCATGAGGCGGGAGACAGATACGCAGTATTTT. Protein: CASMRRETDTQYF.

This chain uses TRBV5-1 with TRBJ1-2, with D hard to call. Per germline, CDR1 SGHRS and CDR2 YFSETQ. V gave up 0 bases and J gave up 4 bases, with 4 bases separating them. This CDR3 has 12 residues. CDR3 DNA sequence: TGCGCCAGCAGCTTGGACACCTATGGCTACACCTTC. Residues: CASSLDTYGYTF. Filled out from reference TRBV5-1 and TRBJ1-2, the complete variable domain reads KAGVTQTPRYLIKTRGQQVTLSCSPISGHRSVSWYQQTPGQGLQFLFEYFSETQRNKGNFPGRFSGRQFSNSRSEMNVSTLELGDSALYLCASSLDTYGYTFGSGTRLTVV.

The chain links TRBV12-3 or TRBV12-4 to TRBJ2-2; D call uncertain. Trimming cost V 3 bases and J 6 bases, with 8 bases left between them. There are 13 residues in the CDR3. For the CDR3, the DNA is TGTGCCAGCAGTTTCATGGTCGCCGGGGAGCTGTTTTTT. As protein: CASSFMVAGELFF.

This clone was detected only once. The CDR3 sequence: CASSLGTGRYNQPQHF. The CDR3 region has the DNA TGTGCCAGCAGCTTGGGGACAGGGCGATACAATCAGCCCCAGCATTTT. The J gene is TRBJ1-5, the V gene TRBV5-5, with 8 bases aligning to TRBD1. In germline, CDR1 is SGHKS, CDR2 YYEKEE (reference sequence). V shed 0 bases and J 3 bases; nucleotides not matched to a gene: 5. This CDR3 spans 16 amino acids.

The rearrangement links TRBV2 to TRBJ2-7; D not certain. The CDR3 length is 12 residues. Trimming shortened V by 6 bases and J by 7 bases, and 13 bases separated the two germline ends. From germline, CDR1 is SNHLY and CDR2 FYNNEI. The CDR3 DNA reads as TGTGCCAGCAGGGACGATCCGTTTGAGCAGTACTTC. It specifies CASRDDPFEQYF.

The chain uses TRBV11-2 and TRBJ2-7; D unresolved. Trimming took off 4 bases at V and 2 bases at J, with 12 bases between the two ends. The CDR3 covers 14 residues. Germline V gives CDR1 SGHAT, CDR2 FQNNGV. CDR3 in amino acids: CASSSSPATYEQYF. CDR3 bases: TGTGCCAGCAGCTCCTCTCCGGCAACCTACGAGCAGTACTTC.

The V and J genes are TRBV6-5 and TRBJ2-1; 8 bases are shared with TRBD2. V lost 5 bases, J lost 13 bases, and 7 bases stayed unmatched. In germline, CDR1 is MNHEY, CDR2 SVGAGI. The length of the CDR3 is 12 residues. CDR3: CASSNPGLGQFF. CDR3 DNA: TGTGCCAGCAGTAACCCGGGACTAGGACAGTTCTTC.

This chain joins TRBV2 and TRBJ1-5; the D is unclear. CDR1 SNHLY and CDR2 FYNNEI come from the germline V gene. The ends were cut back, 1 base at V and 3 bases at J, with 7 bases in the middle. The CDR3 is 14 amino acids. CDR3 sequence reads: CASSEGSLNQPQHF. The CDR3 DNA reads TGTGCCAGCAGTGAAGGCAGTCTCAATCAGCCCCAGCATTTT. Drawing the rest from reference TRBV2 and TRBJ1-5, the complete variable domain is EPEVTQTPSHQVTQMGQEVILRCVPISNHLYFYWYRQILGQKVEFLVSFYNNEISEKSEIFDDQFSVERPDGSNFTLKIRSTKLEDSAMYFCASSEGSLNQPQHFGDGTRLSIL.

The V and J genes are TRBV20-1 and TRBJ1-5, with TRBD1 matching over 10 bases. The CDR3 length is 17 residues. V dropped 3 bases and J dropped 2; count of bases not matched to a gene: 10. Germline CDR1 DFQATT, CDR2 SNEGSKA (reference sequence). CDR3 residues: CSASWTGGPWRNQPQHF. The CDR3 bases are TGCAGTGCTAGTTGGACAGGGGGACCATGGCGCAATCAGCCCCAGCATTTT.

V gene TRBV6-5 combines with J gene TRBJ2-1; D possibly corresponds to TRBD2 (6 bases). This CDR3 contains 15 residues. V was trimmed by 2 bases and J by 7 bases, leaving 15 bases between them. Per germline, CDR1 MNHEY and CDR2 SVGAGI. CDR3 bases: TGTGCCAGCAGTTACAGCACTCTAGGGAGGAATGAGCAGTTCTTC. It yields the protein CASSYSTLGRNEQFF.

CDR3 residues: CASSYMTGTEAFF. CDR3 DNA: TGTGCCAGCAGTTACATGACCGGGACTGAAGCTTTCTTT. The chain employs TRBV6-5 and TRBJ1-1; D not certain. Germline CDR1 is MNHEY and CDR2 is SVGAGI. V was shortened by 2 bases and J by 5 bases, with 9 bases between the two germline ends. The CDR3 is made up of 13 amino acids.

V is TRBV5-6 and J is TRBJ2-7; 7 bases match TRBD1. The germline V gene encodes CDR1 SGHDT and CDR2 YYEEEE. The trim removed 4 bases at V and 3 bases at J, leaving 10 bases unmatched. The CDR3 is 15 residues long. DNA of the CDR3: TGTGCCAGCAGCCAAGGAATTGGACAGGTCTACGAGCAGTACTTC. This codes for CASSQGIGQVYEQYF.

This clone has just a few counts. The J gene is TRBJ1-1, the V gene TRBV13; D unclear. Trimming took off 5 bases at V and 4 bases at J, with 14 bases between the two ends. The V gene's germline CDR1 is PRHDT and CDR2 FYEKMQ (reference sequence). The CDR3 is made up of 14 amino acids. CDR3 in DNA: TGTGCCAGCAGCCCTGGACTGGCGAGCACTGAAGCTTTCTTT. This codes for CASSPGLASTEAFF.

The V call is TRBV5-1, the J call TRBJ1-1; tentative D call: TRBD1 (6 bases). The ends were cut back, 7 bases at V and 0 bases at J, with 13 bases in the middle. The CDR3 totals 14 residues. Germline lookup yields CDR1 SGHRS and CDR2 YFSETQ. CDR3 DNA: TGCGCCAGCGGTACCGGACAGATGAACACTGAAGCTTTCTTT. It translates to CASGTGQMNTEAFF. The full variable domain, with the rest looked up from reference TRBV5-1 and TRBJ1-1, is KAGVTQTPRYLIKTRGQQVTLSCSPISGHRSVSWYQQTPGQGLQFLFEYFSETQRNKGNFPGRFSGRQFSNSRSEMNVSTLELGDSALYLCASGTGQMNTEAFFGQGTRLTVV.

This chain's CDR3 is CASSAGVGPTNEKLFF. The DNA of the CDR3 is TGTGCCAGCAGTGCGGGGGTGGGACCGACTAATGAAAAACTGTTTTTT. The gene calls are TRBV6-1 and TRBJ1-4; a weak D match, TRBD1 (5 bases). V was trimmed by 4 bases and J by 2 bases, leaving 14 bases between them. CDR3 length equals 16 residues. The V gene's germline CDR1 is MNHNS and CDR2 SASEGT.

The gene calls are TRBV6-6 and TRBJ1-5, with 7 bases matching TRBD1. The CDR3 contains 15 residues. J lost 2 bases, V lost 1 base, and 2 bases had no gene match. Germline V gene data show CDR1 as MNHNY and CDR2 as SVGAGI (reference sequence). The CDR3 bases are TGTGCCAGCAGTTACTACACAGGGGGCAATCAGCCCCAGCATTTT. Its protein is CASSYYTGGNQPQHF.